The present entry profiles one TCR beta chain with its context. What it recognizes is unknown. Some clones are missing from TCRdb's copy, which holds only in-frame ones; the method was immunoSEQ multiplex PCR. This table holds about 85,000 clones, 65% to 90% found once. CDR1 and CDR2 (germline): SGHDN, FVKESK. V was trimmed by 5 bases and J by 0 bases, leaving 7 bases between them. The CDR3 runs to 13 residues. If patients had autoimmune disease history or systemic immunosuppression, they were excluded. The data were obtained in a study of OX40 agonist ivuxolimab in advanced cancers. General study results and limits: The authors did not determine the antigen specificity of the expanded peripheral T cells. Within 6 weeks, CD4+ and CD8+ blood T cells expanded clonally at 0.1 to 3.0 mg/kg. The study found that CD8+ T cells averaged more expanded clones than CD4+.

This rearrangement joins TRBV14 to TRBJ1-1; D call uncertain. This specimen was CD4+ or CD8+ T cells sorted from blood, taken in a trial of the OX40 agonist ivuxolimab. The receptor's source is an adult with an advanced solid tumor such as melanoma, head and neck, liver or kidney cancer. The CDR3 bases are TGTGCCAGCAGCAAAAGTATGAACACTGAAGCTTTCTTT. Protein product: CASSKSMNTEAFF.